Presented here are 11 T cell receptor beta chains from one specimen sequenced in a study of beta chain features in type 1 diabetes. Study results and limitations: Shorter TCRB CDR3s, moderately but significantly so, marked every one of the four CD4+ subsets in Type 1 diabetes patients.

Antigen specificity for these receptors is unknown. The entirety of the isolated RNA underwent reverse transcription, so expressed TCRB transcripts were sequenced. The repertoire was sequenced with immunoSEQ multiplex PCR; TCRdb's copy has only in-frame clones and lacks some. Altogether roughly 340,000 clones are present, roughly 12% being singletons, with the ten largest covering over 0.008%. The sample was naive CD4+ T cells from blood. These receptors all come from a woman aged 18-29 years with type 1 diabetes.

A few counts support this clone. The chain combines TRBV10-3 with TRBJ2-7; 9 bases map to TRBD1. The ends lost 10 bases at V and 5 bases at J; junction bases unmatched: 9. Germline CDR1 is ENHRY and CDR2 is SYGVKD. The CDR3 length is 13 residues. CDR3 DNA: TGTGCCACCCGGACAGGGGCGATTAACGAGCAGTACTTC. It encodes CATRTGAINEQYF.

This chain uses TRBV18 with TRBJ2-7; no clear D gene. Germline assignment: CDR1 KGHSH and CDR2 LQKENI. The CDR3 has 11 amino acids. V was shortened by 6 bases and J by 5 bases, with 8 bases between the two germline ends. CDR3 sequence reads: CASSPGDEQYF. The DNA for the CDR3 is TGTGCCAGCTCCCCCGGAGACGAGCAGTACTTC.

J is TRBJ1-1 and V is TRBV21-1; the table names TRBD1, a call not compared with the DNA. TRBV21-1 counts as a pseudogene. This CDR3 region has 14 residues. DNA for the CDR3: TGTGCCAGCAGGTGCCGGACAGGGAACACTGAAGCTTTCTTT. This codes for CASRCRTGNTEAFF.

This chain joins TRBV28 and TRBJ1-4; D call uncertain. This CDR3 is 15 amino acids long. V lost 6 bases, J lost 4 bases, and 15 bases lay in between. Per germline, CDR1 MDHEN and CDR2 SYDVKM. In DNA, the CDR3 is TGTGCCAGCAGCCCCGGAGGCTCACGTAATGAAAAACTGTTTTTT. It codes for CASSPGGSRNEKLFF.

This clone was seen a handful of times. The rearrangement joins TRBV18 to TRBJ2-4; 7 bases align to TRBD2. The germline CDR1 and CDR2 sequences are KGHSH and LQKENI. The V gene end was trimmed by 2 bases and the J gene end by 8 bases; junction bases not matched to a gene: 9. The CDR3 is 15 amino acids. The DNA of the CDR3 is TGTGCCAGCTCACCAAATCCCGGCCGGGGGGACATTCAGTACTTC. Its protein is CASSPNPGRGDIQYF.

The chain recombines TRBV29-1 with TRBJ2-1; no reliable D call. Trimming removed 8 bases from V and 8 bases from J, with 13 bases in between. This CDR3 is built from 11 residues. The V gene's germline CDR1 is SQVTM and CDR2 ANQGSEA. The CDR3 coding sequence is TGCAGCACCTCCTTAGTCCATGAGCAGTTCTTC. The encoded protein is CSTSLVHEQFF.

This clone turned up a few times. The chain joins TRBV7-9 to TRBJ2-3; 8 nucleotides match TRBD2. The germline CDR1 and CDR2 sequences are SEHNR and FQNEAQ (reference sequence). Losses at the gene ends were 5 bases for V and 4 bases for J; bases not matched to a gene: 5. The length of the CDR3 is 14 residues. The CDR3 protein is CASSPSGGSDTQYF. DNA of the CDR3: TGTGCCAGCAGCCCCAGCGGGGGCTCAGATACGCAGTATTTT.

V gene TRBV25-1 combines with J gene TRBJ1-1; 8 bases match TRBD1. The CDR3 has 14 residues. V shed 7 bases and J 6 bases; nucleotides not matched to a gene: 10. In germline, CDR1 is MGHDK, CDR2 SYGVNS. The CDR3 DNA reads as TGTGCCAGCACTAGGGGTCCAGGGGGCGCTGAAGCTTTCTTT. It encodes CASTRGPGGAEAFF.

In its sample, this clone was seen a few times. The chain is built from TRBV7-3 and TRBJ2-5, with 8 bases lining up with TRBD1. This CDR3 has 12 amino acids. The V gene end was trimmed by 5 bases and the J gene end by 5 bases; junction bases not matched to a gene: 1. Per germline, CDR1 SGHTA and CDR2 FQGTGA. The CDR3 region is CASSQGAETQYF. In DNA form, the CDR3 reads TGTGCCAGCAGCCAGGGGGCCGAGACCCAGTACTTC.

This clone was seen more than once but under ten times. V is TRBV19 and J is TRBJ1-2; D possibly corresponds to TRBD1 (5 bases). Trimming removed 5 bases at V and 4 bases at J, with 11 bases between. Germline V CDR1 and CDR2: LNHDA, SQIVND (reference sequence). The length of the CDR3 is 13 residues. The CDR3 nucleotides are TGTGCCAGTAGTCTCGACAGAACCTATGGCTACACCTTC. Its protein is CASSLDRTYGYTF.

The chain couples TRBV7-2 to TRBJ1-1; tentatively, D is TRBD1 (6 bases). Germline-derived CDR1 and CDR2 are SGHTA and FQGNSA. This CDR3 spans 15 amino acids. With 2 bases removed from V and 0 bases from J, the gap between germline ends came to 10 bases. DNA of the CDR3: TGTGCCAGCAGCTTACAGGACAGAGTGAACACTGAAGCTTTCTTT. It codes for CASSLQDRVNTEAFF.